This T cell receptor (beta chain) was obtained from a study of shared clonotypes between healthy human individuals. On the study more broadly: Every donor yielded three CD4 naive, three CD4 memory, two CD8 naive and one CD8 memory plate.

As for this clone: The antigen is undetermined.

Some clones are missing from TCRdb's copy, which holds only in-frame ones; the method was immunoSEQ multiplex PCR. This table holds around 600,000 clones, more than 95% found once. The CDR3 runs 18 residues. With V trimmed by 4 bases and J by 1 base, 9 bases remained unmatched. Germline V gene lookup returns CDR1 SNHLY and CDR2 FYNNEI. Regarding the study as a whole: The genetic and exposure-history diversity represented was limited by few donors. Tissues were not sampled, only blood, and their repertoires likely differ. Among non-shared clonotypes, generation probabilities were lower than among those shared by all four donors.

The chain has TRBV2 and TRBJ1-5, with TRBD1 matching over 11 bases. The TCR was taken from a woman aged 25 to 45 in good health. Sequenced: naive CD4+ T cells sorted from blood. Documented subset: CD45RA+ positively selected. The CDR3 DNA reads as TGTGCCAGCAGTGTCTCGGGACAGGGGGGATGGAGCAATCAGCCCCAGCATTTT. Translated, it gives CASSVSGQGGWSNQPQHF. The full variable domain, in which reference TRBV2 and TRBJ1-5 provide the parts outside the CDR3, is EPEVTQTPSHQVTQMGQEVILRCVPISNHLYFYWYRQILGQKVEFLVSFYNNEISEKSEIFDDQFSVERPDGSNFTLKIRSTKLEDSAMYFCASSVSGQGGWSNQPQHFGDGTRLSIL.